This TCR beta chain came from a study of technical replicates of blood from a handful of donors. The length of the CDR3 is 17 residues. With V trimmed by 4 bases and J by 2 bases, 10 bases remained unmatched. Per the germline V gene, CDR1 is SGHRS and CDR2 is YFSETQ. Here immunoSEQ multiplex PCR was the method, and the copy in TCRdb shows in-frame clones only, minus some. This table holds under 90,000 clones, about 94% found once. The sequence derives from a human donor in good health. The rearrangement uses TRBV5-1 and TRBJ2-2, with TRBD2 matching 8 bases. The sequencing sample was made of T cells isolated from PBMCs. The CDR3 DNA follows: TGCGCCAGCAGCGGGGAGTCGGGGGGGCCCAACACCGGGGAGCTGTTTTTT. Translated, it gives CASSGESGGPNTGELFF.